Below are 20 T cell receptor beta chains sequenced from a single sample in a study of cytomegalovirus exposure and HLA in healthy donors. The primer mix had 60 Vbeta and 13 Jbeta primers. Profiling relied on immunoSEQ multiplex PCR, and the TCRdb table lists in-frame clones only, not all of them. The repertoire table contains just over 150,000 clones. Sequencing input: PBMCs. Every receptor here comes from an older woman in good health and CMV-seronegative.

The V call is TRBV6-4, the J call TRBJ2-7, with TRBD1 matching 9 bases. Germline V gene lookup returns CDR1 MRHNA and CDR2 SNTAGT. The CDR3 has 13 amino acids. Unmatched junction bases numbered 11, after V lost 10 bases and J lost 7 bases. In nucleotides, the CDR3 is TGTGCCAACGCCGGGACAGGGTCTTGGGAGCAGTACTTC. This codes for CANAGTGSWEQYF.

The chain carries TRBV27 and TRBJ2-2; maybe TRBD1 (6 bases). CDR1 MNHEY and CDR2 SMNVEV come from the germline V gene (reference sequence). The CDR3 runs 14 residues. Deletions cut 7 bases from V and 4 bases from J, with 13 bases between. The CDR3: CASTSVGGTGELFF. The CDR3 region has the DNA TGTGCCAGCACCTCTGTAGGGGGCACCGGGGAGCTGTTTTTT.

Here the CDR3 DNA reads TGTGCCACCAGCAGAGGCGGAGGGGATGAGCAGTTCTTC. This codes for CATSRGGGDEQFF. The chain is built from TRBV15 and TRBJ2-1; D might be TRBD2 (6 bases). The CDR3 length is 13 residues. Germline assignment: CDR1 LNHNV and CDR2 YYDKDF (reference sequence). V lost 1 base, J lost 8 bases, and 9 bases lay in between.

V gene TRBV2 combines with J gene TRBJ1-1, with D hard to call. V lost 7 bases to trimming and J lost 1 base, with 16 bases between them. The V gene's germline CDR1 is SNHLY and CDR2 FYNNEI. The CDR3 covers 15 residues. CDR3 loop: CASKTLGSPNTEAFF. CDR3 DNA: TGTGCCAGCAAGACCCTCGGGAGCCCGAACACTGAAGCTTTCTTT. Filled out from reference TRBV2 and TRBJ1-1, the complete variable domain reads EPEVTQTPSHQVTQMGQEVILRCVPISNHLYFYWYRQILGQKVEFLVSFYNNEISEKSEIFDDQFSVERPDGSNFTLKIRSTKLEDSAMYFCASKTLGSPNTEAFFGQGTRLTVV.

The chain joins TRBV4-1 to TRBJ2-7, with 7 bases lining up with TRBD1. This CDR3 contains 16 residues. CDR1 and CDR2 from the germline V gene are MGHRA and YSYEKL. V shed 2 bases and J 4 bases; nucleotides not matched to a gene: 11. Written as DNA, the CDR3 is TGCGCCAGCAGCCAATGGGTGGAGACAGGGAAATACGAGCAGTACTTC. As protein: CASSQWVETGKYEQYF.

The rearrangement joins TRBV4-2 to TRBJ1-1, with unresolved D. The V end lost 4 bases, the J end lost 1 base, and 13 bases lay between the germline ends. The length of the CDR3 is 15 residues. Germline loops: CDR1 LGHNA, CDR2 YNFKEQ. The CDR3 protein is CASSPIGVRNTEAFF. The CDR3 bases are TGTGCCAGCAGCCCCATCGGTGTAAGGAACACTGAAGCTTTCTTT.

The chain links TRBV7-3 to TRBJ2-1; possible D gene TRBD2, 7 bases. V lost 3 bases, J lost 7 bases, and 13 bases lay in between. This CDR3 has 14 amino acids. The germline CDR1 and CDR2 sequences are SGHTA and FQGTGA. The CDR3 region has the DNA TGTGCCAGCAGCTTGGGGGGGGCGGTGAATGAGCAGTTCTTC. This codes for CASSLGGAVNEQFF.

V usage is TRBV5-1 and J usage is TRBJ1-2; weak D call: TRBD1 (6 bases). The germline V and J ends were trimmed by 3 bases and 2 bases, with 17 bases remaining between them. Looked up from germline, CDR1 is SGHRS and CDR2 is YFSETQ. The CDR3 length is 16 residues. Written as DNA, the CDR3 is TGCGCCAGCAGCTCCGCCCCCACAGGGTCCAACTATGGCTACACCTTC. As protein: CASSSAPTGSNYGYTF.

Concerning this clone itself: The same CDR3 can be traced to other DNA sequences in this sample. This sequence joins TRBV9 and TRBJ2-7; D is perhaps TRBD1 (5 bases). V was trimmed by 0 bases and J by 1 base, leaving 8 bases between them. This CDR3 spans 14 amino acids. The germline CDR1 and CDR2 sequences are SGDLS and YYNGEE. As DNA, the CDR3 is TGTGCCAGCAGCGTAGGGGGCAGTTCCTACGAGCAGTACTTC. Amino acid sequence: CASSVGGSSYEQYF.

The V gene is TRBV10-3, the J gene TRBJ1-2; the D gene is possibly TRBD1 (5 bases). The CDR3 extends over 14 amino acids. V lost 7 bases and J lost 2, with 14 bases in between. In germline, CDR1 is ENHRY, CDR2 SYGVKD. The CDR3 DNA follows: TGTGCCATCACCCCGACAGACACCAACTATGGCTACACCTTC. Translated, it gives CAITPTDTNYGYTF.

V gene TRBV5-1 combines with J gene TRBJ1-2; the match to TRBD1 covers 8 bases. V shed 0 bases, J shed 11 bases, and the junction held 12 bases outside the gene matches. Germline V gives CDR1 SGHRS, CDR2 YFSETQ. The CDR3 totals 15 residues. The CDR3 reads CASSLVQGGFRGYTF. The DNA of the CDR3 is TGCGCCAGCAGCTTGGTACAGGGGGGGTTTCGAGGATACACCTTC.

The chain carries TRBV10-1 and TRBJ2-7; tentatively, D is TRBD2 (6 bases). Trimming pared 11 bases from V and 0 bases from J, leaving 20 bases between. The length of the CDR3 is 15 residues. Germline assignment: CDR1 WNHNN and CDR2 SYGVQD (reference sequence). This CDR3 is CACSRGSGDSYEQYF. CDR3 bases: TGCGCCTGCTCGAGGGGTAGCGGAGACTCCTACGAGCAGTACTTC.

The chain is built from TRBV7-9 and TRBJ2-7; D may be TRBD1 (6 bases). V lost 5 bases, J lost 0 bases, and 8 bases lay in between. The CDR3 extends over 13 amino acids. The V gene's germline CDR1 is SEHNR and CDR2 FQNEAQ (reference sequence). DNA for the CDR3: TGTGCCAGCAGCCCCAGGGGCTCCTACGAGCAGTACTTC. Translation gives CASSPRGSYEQYF.

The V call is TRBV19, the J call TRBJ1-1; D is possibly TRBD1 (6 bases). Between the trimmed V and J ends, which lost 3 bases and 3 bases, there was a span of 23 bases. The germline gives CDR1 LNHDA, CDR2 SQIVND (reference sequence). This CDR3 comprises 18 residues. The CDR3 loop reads CASSISGQPLSSDTEAFF. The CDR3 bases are TGTGCCAGTAGTATTTCAGGACAGCCCTTATCTTCGGACACTGAAGCTTTCTTT.

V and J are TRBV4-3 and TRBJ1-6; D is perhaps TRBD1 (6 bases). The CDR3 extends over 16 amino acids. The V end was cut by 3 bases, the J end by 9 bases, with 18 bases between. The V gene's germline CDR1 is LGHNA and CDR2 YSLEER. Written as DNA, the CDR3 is TGCGCCAGCAGCCAGGGGGCGGGGGTTGGAATTTCACCCCTCCACTTT. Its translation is CASSQGAGVGISPLHF.

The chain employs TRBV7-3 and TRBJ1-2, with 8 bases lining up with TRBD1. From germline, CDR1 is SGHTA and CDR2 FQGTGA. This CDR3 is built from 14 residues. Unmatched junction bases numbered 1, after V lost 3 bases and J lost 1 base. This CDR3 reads CASSFGQGNYGYTF. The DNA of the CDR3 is TGTGCCAGCAGCTTTGGACAGGGTAACTATGGCTACACCTTC.

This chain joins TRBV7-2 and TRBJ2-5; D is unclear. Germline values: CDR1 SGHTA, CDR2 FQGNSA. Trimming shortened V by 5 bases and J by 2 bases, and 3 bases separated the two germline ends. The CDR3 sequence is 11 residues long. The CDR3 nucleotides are TGTGCCAGCAGCCTGCAAGAGACCCAGTACTTC. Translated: CASSLQETQYF. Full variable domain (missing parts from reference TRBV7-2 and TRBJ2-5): GAGVSQSPSNKVTEKGKDVELRCDPISGHTALYWYRQSLGQGLEFLIYFQGNSAPDKSGLPSDRFSAERTGGSVSTLTIQRTQQEDSAVYLCASSLQETQYFGPGTRLLVL.

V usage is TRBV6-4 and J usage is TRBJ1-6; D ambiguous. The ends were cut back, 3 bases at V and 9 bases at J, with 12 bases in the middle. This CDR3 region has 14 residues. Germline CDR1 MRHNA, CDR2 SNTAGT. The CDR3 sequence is CASSEGDVGSPLHF. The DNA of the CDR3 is TGTGCCAGCAGTGAAGGAGACGTAGGTTCACCCCTCCACTTT.

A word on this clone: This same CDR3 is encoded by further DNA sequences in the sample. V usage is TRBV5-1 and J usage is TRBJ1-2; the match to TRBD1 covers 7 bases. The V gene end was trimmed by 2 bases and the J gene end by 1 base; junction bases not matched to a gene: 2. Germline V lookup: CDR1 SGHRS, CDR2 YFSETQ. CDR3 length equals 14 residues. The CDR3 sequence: CASSLAGGNYGYTF. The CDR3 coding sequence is TGCGCCAGCAGCTTAGCAGGGGGTAACTATGGCTACACCTTC.

CDR3 DNA sequence: TGTGCTAGTGGACCCGGGACTAGCGGGGGCGGCACAGATACGCAGTATTTT. Protein sequence: CASGPGTSGGGTDTQYF. The V call is TRBV12-5, the J call TRBJ2-3, with TRBD2 matching over 14 bases. Germline CDR1 is LGHNT and CDR2 is FRNRAP. The CDR3 runs 17 residues. V trimming: 6 bases; J trimming: 1 base; junction bases outside the gene matches: 6.